One sample yielded the 5 T cell receptor beta chains listed below, sequenced in a study of beta chain features in type 1 diabetes. The study's findings and limits: Shortening that was moderate but significant affected the TCRB CDR3s of Type 1 diabetes patients in all four CD4+ subsets.

For these receptors, no antigen is known. All of the isolated RNA was reverse transcribed, so expressed TCRB transcripts were sequenced. The protocol was immunoSEQ multiplex PCR, while the TCRdb copy is restricted to in-frame clones and leaves out a portion. Among 150,000 to 200,000 clones listed, almost 65% were seen once. What was sequenced was naive CD4+ T cells from blood. The source of these receptors is a man under 40 with type 1 diabetes.

Comment on this clone: Different DNA sequences within this sample yield the same CDR3. This chain uses TRBV7-9 with TRBJ2-5; no clear D gene. Germline loops: CDR1 SEHNR, CDR2 FQNEAQ (reference sequence). The length of the CDR3 is 11 residues. Deletions cut 4 bases from V and 5 bases from J, with 5 bases between. For the CDR3, the DNA is TGTGCCAGCAGCTCTGAGGAGACCCAGTACTTC. Its translation: CASSSEETQYF.

The genes are TRBV28 and TRBJ2-5; 7 bases are a match to TRBD1. This CDR3 comprises 16 residues. Germline values: CDR1 MDHEN, CDR2 SYDVKM. After removal of 3 bases from V and 4 bases from J, the junction contained 11 bases not matched to a gene. The CDR3 DNA is TGTGCCAGCAGTTTTTCCGAGACAGGGATTAGAGAGACCCAGTACTTC. Its translation: CASSFSETGIRETQYF.

This clone came up a few times. V is TRBV29-1 and J is TRBJ2-5, with D possibly matching TRBD2 (5 bases). V lost 3 bases to trimming and J lost 5 bases, with 16 bases between them. CDR3 length equals 14 residues. Germline-derived CDR1 and CDR2 are SQVTM and ANQGSEA. The CDR3 here is CSVDGILSRETQYF. The CDR3 DNA reads TGCAGCGTTGACGGGATCCTCTCCAGGGAGACCCAGTACTTC.

The chain links TRBV28 to TRBJ2-7; no clear D. Per germline, CDR1 MDHEN and CDR2 SYDVKM. V dropped 3 bases and J dropped 6 bases, with 9 bases sitting between them. The CDR3 contains 12 residues. The CDR3 DNA sequence: TGTGCCAGCAGTTTGAAGAAGCGCGAGCAGTACTTC. Protein: CASSLKKREQYF.

The chain employs TRBV5-6 and TRBJ1-5; D possibly corresponds to TRBD1 (5 bases). Germline V lookup: CDR1 SGHDT, CDR2 YYEEEE. With 0 bases removed from V and 0 bases from J, the gap between germline ends came to 19 bases. The CDR3 is 19 residues long. As DNA, the CDR3 is TGTGCCAGCAGCTTGGCCTCGGCTCATACGGGGCATAGCAATCAGCCCCAGCATTTT. This codes for CASSLASAHTGHSNQPQHF.